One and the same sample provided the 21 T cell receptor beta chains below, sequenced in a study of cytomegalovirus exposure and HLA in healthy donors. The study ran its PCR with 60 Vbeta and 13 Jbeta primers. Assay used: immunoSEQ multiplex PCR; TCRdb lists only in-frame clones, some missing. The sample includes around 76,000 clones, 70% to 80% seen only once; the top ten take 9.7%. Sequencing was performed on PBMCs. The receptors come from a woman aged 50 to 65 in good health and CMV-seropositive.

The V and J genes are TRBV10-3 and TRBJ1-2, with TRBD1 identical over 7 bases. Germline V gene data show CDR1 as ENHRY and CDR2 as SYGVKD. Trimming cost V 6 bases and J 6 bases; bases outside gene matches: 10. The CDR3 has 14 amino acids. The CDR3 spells CAISRQGMLDGYTF. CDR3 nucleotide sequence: TGTGCCATCAGCCGACAGGGAATGTTGGATGGCTACACCTTC.

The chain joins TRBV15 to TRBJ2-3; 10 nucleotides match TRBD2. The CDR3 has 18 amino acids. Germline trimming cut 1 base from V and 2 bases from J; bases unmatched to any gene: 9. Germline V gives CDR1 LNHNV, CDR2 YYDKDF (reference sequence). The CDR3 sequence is CATSRGTSGGAPTDTQYF. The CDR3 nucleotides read TGTGCCACCAGCAGAGGGACAAGCGGGGGGGCGCCCACAGATACGCAGTATTTT. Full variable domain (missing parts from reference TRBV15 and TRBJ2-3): DAMVIQNPRYQVTQFGKPVTLSCSQTLNHNVMYWYQQKSSQAPKLLFHYYDKDFNNEADTPDNFQSRRPNTSFCFLDIRSPGLGDTAMYLCATSRGTSGGAPTDTQYFGPGTRLTVL.

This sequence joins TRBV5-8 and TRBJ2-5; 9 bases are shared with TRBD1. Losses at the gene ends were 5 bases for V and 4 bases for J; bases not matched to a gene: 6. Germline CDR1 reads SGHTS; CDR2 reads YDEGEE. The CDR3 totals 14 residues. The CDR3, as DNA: TGTGCCAGCAGGCGTACAGGGGGCGGAGAGACCCAGTACTTC. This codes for CASRRTGGGETQYF.

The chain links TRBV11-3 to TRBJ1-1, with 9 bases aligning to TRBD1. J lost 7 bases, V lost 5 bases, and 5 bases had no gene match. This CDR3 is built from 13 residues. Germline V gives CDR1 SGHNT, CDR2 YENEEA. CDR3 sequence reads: CASSVWTGDEAFF. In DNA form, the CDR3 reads TGTGCCAGCAGCGTATGGACAGGGGATGAAGCTTTCTTT.

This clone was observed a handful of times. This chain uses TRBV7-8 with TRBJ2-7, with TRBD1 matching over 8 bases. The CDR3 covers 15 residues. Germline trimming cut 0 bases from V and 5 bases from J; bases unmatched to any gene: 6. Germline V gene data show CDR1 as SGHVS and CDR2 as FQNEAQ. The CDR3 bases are TGTGCCAGCAGCTTAGCGCGGAGACAGGGGAACGAGCAGTACTTC. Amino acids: CASSLARRQGNEQYF.

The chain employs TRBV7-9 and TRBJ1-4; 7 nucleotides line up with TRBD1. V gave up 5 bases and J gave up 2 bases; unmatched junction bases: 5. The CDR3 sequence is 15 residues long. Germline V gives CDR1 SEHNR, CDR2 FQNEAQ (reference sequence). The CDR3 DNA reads TGTGCCAGCAGCGACAGGGTGGCGACTAATGAAAAACTGTTTTTT. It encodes CASSDRVATNEKLFF.

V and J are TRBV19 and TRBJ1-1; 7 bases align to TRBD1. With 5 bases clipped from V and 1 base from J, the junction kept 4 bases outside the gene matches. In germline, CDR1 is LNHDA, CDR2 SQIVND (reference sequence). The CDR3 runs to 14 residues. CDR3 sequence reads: CASSEGQKNTEAFF. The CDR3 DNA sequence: TGTGCCAGTAGTGAGGGACAGAAGAACACTGAAGCTTTCTTT.

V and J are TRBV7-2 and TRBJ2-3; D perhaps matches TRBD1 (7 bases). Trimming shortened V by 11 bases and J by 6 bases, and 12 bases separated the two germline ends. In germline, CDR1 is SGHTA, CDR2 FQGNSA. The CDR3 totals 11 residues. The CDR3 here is CALGGQDTQYF. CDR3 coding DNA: TGTGCCCTGGGGGGACAGGATACGCAGTATTTT. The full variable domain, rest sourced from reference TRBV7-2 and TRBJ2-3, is GAGVSQSPSNKVTEKGKDVELRCDPISGHTALYWYRQSLGQGLEFLIYFQGNSAPDKSGLPSDRFSAERTGGSVSTLTIQRTQQEDSAVYLCALGGQDTQYFGPGTRLTVL.

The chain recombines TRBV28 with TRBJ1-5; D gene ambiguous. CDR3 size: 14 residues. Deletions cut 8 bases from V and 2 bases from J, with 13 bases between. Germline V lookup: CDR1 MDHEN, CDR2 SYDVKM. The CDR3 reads CASVPPGGNQPQHF. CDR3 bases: TGTGCCAGCGTCCCCCCCGGAGGCAATCAGCCCCAGCATTTT.

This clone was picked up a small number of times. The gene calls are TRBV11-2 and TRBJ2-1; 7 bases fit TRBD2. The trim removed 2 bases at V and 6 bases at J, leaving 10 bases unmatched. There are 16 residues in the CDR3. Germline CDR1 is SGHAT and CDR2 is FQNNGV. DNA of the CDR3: TGTGCCAGCAGCTTAAATCCCGGCGGGAGCGGCAATGAGCAGTTCTTC. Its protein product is CASSLNPGGSGNEQFF.

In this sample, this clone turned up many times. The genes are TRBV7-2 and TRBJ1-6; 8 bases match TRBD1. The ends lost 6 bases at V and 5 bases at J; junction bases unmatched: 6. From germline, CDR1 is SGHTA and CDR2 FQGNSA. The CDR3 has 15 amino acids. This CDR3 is CASRPQGVDNSPLHF. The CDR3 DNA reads TGTGCCAGCAGACCACAGGGGGTGGATAATTCACCCCTCCACTTT.

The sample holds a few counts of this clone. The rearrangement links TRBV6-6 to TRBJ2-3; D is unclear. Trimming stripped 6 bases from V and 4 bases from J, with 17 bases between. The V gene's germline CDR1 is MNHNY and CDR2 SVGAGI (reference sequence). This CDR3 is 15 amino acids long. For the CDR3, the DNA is TGTGCCAGCAGGTCCCACGGAGTAAGTGCAGATACGCAGTATTTT. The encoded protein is CASRSHGVSADTQYF.

The CDR3 DNA is TGTGCCAGCAGTTTATTTTCTAGCGGGGCCTACGAGCAGTACTTC. This sequence encodes CASSLFSSGAYEQYF. The chain employs TRBV28 and TRBJ2-7; 9 nucleotides line up with TRBD2. Germline CDR1 is MDHEN and CDR2 is SYDVKM. Trimming cost V 1 base and J 2 bases; bases outside gene matches: 3. The CDR3 length is 15 residues.

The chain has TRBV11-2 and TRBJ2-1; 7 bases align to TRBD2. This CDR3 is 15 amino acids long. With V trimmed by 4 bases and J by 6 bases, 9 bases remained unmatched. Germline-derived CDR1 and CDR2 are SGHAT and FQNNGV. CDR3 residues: CASSSGGVRTNEQFF. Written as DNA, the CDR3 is TGTGCCAGCAGCTCGGGGGGAGTTCGAACCAATGAGCAGTTCTTC.

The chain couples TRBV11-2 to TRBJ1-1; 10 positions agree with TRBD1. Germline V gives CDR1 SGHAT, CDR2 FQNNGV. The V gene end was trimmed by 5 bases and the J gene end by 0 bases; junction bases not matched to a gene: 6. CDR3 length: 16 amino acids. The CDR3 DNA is TGTGCCAGCAGCAAACGACAGGGGGCCTTGAACACTGAAGCTTTCTTT. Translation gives CASSKRQGALNTEAFF.

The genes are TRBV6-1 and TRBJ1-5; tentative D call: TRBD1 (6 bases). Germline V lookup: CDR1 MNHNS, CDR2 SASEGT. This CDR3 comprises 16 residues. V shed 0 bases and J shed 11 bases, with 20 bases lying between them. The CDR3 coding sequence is TGTGCCAGCAGTGAAGCCTGGGGCGGACAGCAATCAGCCCAGCATTTT. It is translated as CASSEAWGGQQSAQHF.

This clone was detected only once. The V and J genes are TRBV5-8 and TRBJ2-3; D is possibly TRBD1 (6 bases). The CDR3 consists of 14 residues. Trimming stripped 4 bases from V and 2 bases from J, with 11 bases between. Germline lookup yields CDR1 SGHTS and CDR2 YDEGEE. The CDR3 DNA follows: TGTGCCAGCAGCACGGGACAACTCACAGATACGCAGTATTTT. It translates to CASSTGQLTDTQYF. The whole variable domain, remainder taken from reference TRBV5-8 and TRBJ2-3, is EAGVTQSPTHLIKTRGQQATLRCSPISGHTSVYWYQQALGLGLQFLLWYDEGEERNRGNFPPRFSGRQFPNYSSELNVNALELEDSALYLCASSTGQLTDTQYFGPGTRLTVL.

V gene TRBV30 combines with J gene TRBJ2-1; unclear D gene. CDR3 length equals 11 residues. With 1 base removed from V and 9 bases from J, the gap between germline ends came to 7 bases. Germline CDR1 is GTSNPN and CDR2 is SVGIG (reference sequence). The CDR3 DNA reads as TGTGCCTGGAGTGAAGTTAGTGAGCAGTTCTTC. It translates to CAWSEVSEQFF.

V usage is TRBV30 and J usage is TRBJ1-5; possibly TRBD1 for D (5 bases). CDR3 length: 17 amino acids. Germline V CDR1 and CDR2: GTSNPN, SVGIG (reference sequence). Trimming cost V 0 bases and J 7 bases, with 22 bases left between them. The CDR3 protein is CAWSVWGMRQSGQPQHF. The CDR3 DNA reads TGTGCCTGGAGTGTATGGGGAATGAGACAGTCCGGACAGCCCCAGCATTTT.

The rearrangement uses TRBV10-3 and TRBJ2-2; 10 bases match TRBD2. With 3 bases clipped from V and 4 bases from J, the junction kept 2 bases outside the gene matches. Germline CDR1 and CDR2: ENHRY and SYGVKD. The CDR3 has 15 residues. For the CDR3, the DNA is TGTGCCATCAGTGAATTAGCGGGGGGCACCGGGGAGCTGTTTTTT. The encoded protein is CAISELAGGTGELFF.

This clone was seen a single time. The CDR3: CASSQQGATDTQYF. DNA of the CDR3: TGTGCCAGCAGCCAACAGGGGGCCACAGATACGCAGTATTTT. V usage is TRBV7-3 and J usage is TRBJ2-3, with 9 nucleotides matching TRBD1. The trim removed 5 bases at V and 2 bases at J, leaving 2 bases unmatched. CDR1 is SGHTA and CDR2 is FQGTGA in the germline V gene. There are 14 residues in the CDR3.